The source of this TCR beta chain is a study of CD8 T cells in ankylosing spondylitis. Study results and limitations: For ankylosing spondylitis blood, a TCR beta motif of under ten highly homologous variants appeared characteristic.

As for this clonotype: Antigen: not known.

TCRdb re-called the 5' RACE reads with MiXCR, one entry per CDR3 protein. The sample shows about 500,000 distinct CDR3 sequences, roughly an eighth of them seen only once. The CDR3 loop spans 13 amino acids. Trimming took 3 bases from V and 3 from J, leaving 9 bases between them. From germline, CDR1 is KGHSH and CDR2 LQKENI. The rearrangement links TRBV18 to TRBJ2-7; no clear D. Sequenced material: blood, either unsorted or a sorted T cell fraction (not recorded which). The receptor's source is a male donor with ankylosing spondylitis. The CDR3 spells CASSPDLGYEQYF. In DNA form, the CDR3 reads TGTGCCAGCTCACCCGACCTAGGCTACGAGCAGTACTTC.